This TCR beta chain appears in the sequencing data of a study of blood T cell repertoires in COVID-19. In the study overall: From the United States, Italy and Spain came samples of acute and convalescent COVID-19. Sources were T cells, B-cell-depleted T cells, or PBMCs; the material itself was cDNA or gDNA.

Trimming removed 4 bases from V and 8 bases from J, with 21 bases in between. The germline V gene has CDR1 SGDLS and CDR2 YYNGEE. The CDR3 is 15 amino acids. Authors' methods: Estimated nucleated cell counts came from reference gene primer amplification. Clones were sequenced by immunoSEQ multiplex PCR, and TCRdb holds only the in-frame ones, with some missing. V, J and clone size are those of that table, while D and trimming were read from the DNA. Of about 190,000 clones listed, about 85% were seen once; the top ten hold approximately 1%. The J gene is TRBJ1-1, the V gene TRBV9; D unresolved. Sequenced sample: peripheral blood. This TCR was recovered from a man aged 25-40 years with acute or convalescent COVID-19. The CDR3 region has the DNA TGTGCCAGCAGCCCTACGGAGGGCCCCCTGGGAGAAGCTTTCTTT. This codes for CASSPTEGPLGEAFF.